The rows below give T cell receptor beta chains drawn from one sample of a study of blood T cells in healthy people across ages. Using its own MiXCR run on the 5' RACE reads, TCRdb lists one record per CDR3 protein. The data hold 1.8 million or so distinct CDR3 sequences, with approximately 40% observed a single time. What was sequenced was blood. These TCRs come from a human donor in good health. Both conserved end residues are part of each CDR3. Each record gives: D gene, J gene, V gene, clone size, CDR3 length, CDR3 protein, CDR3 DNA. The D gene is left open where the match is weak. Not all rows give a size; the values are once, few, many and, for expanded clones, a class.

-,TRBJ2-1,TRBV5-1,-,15,CASSLDGGGPNEQFF,TGCGCCAGCAGCTTGGATGGGGGGGGGCCTAATGAGCAGTTCTTC
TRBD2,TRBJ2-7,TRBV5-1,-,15,CASSLRTSLTYEQYF,TGCGCCAGCAGCCTAAGGACTAGCCTTACCTACGAGCAGTACTTC
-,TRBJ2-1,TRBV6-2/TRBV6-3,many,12,CASSYVGNEQFF,TGTGCCAGCAGCTATGTGGGCAATGAGCAGTTCTTC
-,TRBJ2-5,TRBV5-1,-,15,CASSHGGSGEETQYF,TGCGCCAGCAGCCACGGGGGCTCTGGGGAAGAGACCCAGTACTTC
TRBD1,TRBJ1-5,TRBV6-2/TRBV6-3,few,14,CASSYGTGLQPQHF,TGTGCCAGCAGTTACGGGACAGGGTTACAGCCCCAGCATTTT
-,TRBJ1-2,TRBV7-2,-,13,CASSSPGVRGYTF,TGTGCCAGCAGCTCCCCAGGAGTGCGAGGCTACACCTTC
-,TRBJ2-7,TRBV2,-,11,CASRGSGEQYF,TGTGCCAGCAGGGGGTCGGGTGAGCAGTACTTC
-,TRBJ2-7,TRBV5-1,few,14,CASNVQIETYEQYF,TGCGCCAGCAACGTACAGATTGAAACCTACGAGCAGTACTTC
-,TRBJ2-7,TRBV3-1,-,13,CASSLGMSYEQYF,TGTGCCAGCAGCCTCGGGATGTCCTACGAGCAGTACTTC
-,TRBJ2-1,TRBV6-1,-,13,CASSGRQPQEQFF,TGTGCCAGCAGTGGAAGACAGCCCCAAGAGCAGTTCTTC
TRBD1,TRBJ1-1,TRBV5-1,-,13,CASRPGTAFEAFF,TGCGCCAGCAGGCCCGGGACAGCTTTTGAAGCTTTCTTT
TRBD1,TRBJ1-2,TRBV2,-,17,CASSESGTGGADYGYTF,TGTGCCAGCAGTGAATCCGGGACAGGGGGCGCGGACTATGGCTACACCTTC
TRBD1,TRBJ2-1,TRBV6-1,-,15,CASILQGGNYNEQFF,TGTGCCAGCATTTTACAGGGGGGAAACTACAATGAGCAGTTCTTC
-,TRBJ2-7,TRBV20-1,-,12,CRARGDSYEQYF,TGCAGGGCCCGAGGGGACTCCTACGAGCAGTACTTC
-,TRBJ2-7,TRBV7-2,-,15,CASSSNSGNQYEQYF,TGTGCCAGCAGCTCGAATTCGGGGAATCAATACGAGCAGTACTTC
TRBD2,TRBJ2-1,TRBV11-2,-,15,CASSPGTTARNEQFF,TGTGCCAGCAGCCCCGGGACTACCGCTAGAAATGAGCAGTTCTTC
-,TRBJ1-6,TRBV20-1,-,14,CSAKWAQRNSPLHF,TGCAGTGCTAAGTGGGCACAGCGAAATTCACCCCTCCACTTT
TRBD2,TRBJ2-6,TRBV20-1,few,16,CSARKLAGAGANVLTF,TGCAGTGCTAGAAAGTTAGCGGGGGCTGGGGCCAACGTCCTGACTTTC
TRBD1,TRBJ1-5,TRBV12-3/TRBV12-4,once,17,CASSPRTGPGPNQPQHF,TGTGCCAGCAGTCCTAGGACAGGGCCCGGCCCTAATCAGCCCCAGCATTTT
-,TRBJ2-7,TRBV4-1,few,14,CASSQDALFYEQYF,TGCGCCAGCAGCCAAGATGCCCTCTTCTACGAGCAGTACTTC
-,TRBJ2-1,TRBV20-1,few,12,CSASGQLNEQFF,TGCAGTGCTAGTGGCCAGCTCAATGAGCAGTTCTTC
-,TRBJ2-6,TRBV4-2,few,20,CASSQVPTGDYGSGANVLTF,TGTGCCAGCAGCCAAGTCCCGACAGGGGACTATGGCTCTGGGGCCAACGTCCTGACTTTC
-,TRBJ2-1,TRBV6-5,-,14,CATSTEGGFNEQFF,TGTGCCACTTCCACCGAGGGGGGCTTCAATGAGCAGTTCTTC
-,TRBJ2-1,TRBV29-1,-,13,CSVELSSYNGQFF,TGCAGCGTTGAGCTGAGCTCCTACAATGGGCAGTTCTTC
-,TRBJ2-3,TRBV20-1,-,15,CSARGQRASTDTQYF,TGCAGTGCTAGGGGTCAGCGGGCTAGCACAGATACGCAGTATTTT
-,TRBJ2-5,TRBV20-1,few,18,CSARVWRGAAPHQETQYF,TGCAGTGCTAGAGTGTGGCGCGGGGCCGCCCCGCACCAAGAGACCCAGTACTTC
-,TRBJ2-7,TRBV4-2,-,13,CASSFLASYEQYF,TGTGCCAGCAGCTTCCTAGCCTCCTACGAGCAGTACTTC
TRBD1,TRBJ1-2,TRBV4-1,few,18,CASSQTGTGGARRDGYTF,TGCGCCAGCAGCCAGACGGGGACAGGGGGCGCCCGTAGGGACGGCTACACCTTC
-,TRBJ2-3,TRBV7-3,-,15,CASSFSPGTPTDWYF,TGTGCCAGCAGCTTCTCCCCAGGGACTCCTACCGATTGGTATTTT
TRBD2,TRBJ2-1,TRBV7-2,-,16,CASSPPGGASYNEQFF,TGTGCCAGCAGCCCTCCCGGGGGGGCCTCCTACAATGAGCAGTTCTTC
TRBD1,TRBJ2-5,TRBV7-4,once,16,CASSSPGQGSCSEQYF,TGTGCCAGCAGCTCACCGGGACAGGGTTCGTGCAGTGAGCAGTACTTC
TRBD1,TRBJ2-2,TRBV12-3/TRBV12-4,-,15,CASSPLGRGSGELFF,TGTGCCAGCAGTCCCTTGGGCAGGGGGTCCGGGGAGCTGTTTTTT
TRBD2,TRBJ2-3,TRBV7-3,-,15,CASSPTSGGIDTQYF,TGTGCCAGCAGCCCGACTAGCGGGGGGATAGATACGCAGTATTTT
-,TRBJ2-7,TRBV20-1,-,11,CSARPAGEQYF,TGCAGTGCTAGACCGGCTGGCGAGCAGTACTTC
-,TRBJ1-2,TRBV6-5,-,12,CANTWGGWGYTF,TGTGCCAACACCTGGGGGGGCTGGGGCTACACCTTC
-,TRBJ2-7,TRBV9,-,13,CASSVGGCYEQYF,TGTGCCAGCAGCGTAGGAGGGTGCTACGAGCAGTACTTC
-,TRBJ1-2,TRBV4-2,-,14,CASSQTDSSYGYTF,TGTGCCAGCAGCCAAACAGATTCTAGCTATGGCTACACCTTC
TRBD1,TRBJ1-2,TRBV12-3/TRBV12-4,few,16,CASSPGQGAGFSGYTF,TGTGCCAGCAGCCCCGGACAGGGGGCAGGTTTCAGTGGCTACACCTTC
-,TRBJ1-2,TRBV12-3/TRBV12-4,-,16,CASSNRQALRVYGYTF,TGTGCCAGCAGTAACCGACAGGCTCTGAGGGTTTATGGCTACACCTTC
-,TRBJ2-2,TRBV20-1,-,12,CSARKEIGELFF,TGCAGTGCTAGAAAGGAGATCGGGGAGCTGTTTTTT
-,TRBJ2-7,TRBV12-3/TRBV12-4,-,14,CASSYPGVSYEQYF,TGTGCCAGCAGTTACCCGGGGGTATCCTACGAGCAGTACTTC
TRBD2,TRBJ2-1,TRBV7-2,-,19,CASSFYPLTSGGAIGEQFF,TGTGCCAGCAGCTTCTATCCGTTGACTAGCGGGGGGGCGATCGGTGAGCAGTTCTTC
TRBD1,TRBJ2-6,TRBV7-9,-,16,CASSGDRAAGANVLTF,TGTGCCAGCAGTGGGGACAGGGCTGCCGGGGCCAACGTCCTGACTTTC
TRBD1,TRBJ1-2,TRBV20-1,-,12,CSAREGQGGYTF,TGCAGTGCTAGAGAAGGGCAGGGGGGATACACCTTC
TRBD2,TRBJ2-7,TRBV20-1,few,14,CSARPSGQAYEQYF,TGCAGTGCTAGGCCTAGCGGCCAAGCCTACGAGCAGTACTTC
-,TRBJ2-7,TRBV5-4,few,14,CASRITGSSYEQYF,TGTGCCAGCAGAATTACAGGGTCCTCCTACGAGCAGTACTTC
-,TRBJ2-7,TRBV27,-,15,CASSPTQGFSYEQYF,TGTGCCAGCAGCCCGACGCAGGGGTTCTCCTACGAGCAGTACTTC
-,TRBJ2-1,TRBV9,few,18,CASSTSPDSPSSYNEQFF,TGTGCCAGCAGCACGAGCCCCGACTCGCCTAGCTCCTACAATGAGCAGTTCTTC
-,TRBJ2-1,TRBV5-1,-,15,CASSLGTPRVNEQFF,TGCGCCAGCAGCTTAGGGACTCCCCGTGTCAATGAGCAGTTCTTC
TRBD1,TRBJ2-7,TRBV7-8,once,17,CASSLGGARQGAYEQYF,TGTGCCAGCAGCTTAGGAGGGGCCAGACAGGGGGCCTACGAGCAGTACTTC